The 13 T cell receptor beta chains below all came from one sample that was sequenced in a study of PD-L1 blockade in urothelial cancer. Time point noted: peripheral blood 6 weeks after treatment start. TCRdb keeps only in-frame clones here, not all; method: immunoSEQ multiplex PCR. The table has some 31,000 clones, over 60% seen once. The sample here was PBMCs, taken around atezolizumab (anti-PD-L1) treatment. These receptors all come from a man between 65 and 80 years old with urothelial cancer.

The CDR3 loop is CASKGGRGQKLNEQFF. For the CDR3, the DNA is TGTGCCAGTAAAGGCGGCAGGGGCCAGAAACTCAATGAGCAGTTCTTC. The rearrangement joins TRBV19 to TRBJ2-1; D is perhaps TRBD1 (6 bases). This CDR3 comprises 16 residues. The germline V gene encodes CDR1 LNHDA and CDR2 SQIVND (reference sequence). Deletions cut 7 bases from V and 6 bases from J, with 22 bases between.

The chain recombines TRBV19 with TRBJ2-5; 8 positions agree with TRBD2. CDR1 is LNHDA and CDR2 is SQIVND in the germline V gene (reference sequence). V gave up 1 base and J gave up 5 bases; unmatched junction bases: 3. This CDR3 contains 14 residues. CDR3 amino acids: CASSIAGGAETQYF. In nucleotides, the CDR3 is TGTGCCAGTAGTATAGCCGGGGGGGCCGAGACCCAGTACTTC.

V is TRBV10-3 and J is TRBJ2-7; 8 positions match TRBD1. Germline lookup yields CDR1 ENHRY and CDR2 SYGVKD. The junction had 4 bases not matched to a gene; V was cut back by 4 bases and J by 2 bases. The CDR3 is 14 residues long. The CDR3 reads CAISGTGSAYEQYF. CDR3 DNA sequence: TGTGCCATCAGTGGGACAGGGTCGGCCTACGAGCAGTACTTC.

This clone was counted a few times. This chain uses TRBV18 with TRBJ1-1; 7 bases are a match to TRBD1. V shed 8 bases and J 1 base; nucleotides not matched to a gene: 4. Germline-derived CDR1 and CDR2 are KGHSH and LQKENI. The CDR3 is 13 residues long. The CDR3 region has the DNA TGTGCCAGCCGACGGACAGGGAACACTGAAGCTTTCTTT. It encodes CASRRTGNTEAFF.

The chain combines TRBV19 with TRBJ1-5; TRBD1 agrees at 7 bases. The CDR3 loop spans 16 amino acids. Germline V CDR1 and CDR2: LNHDA, SQIVND (reference sequence). V lost 5 bases and J lost 3; bases outside the gene matches: 10. CDR3: CASSPRTGLNNQPQHF. The DNA for the CDR3 is TGTGCCAGTAGTCCCAGGACAGGTCTGAACAATCAGCCCCAGCATTTT.

This clone is medium-sized by share. The rearrangement links TRBV7-9 to TRBJ2-7, with TRBD2 matching 7 bases. Germline CDR1 is SEHNR and CDR2 is FQNEAQ (reference sequence). There are 11 residues in the CDR3. V dropped 8 bases and J dropped 3; count of bases not matched to a gene: 1. The CDR3: CASWGGYEQYF. CDR3 coding DNA: TGTGCCAGCTGGGGGGGCTACGAGCAGTACTTC.

The chain is built from TRBV2 and TRBJ2-1; 8 bases fit TRBD2. V gave up 1 base and J gave up 6 bases; unmatched junction bases: 5. This CDR3 region has 15 residues. Looked up from germline, CDR1 is SNHLY and CDR2 is FYNNEI. CDR3: CASSEDGRAGNEQFF. Written as DNA, the CDR3 is TGTGCCAGCAGTGAAGACGGGAGGGCCGGCAATGAGCAGTTCTTC.

V usage is TRBV18 and J usage is TRBJ2-1, with D tentatively TRBD2 (7 bases). CDR3 size: 15 residues. Looked up from germline, CDR1 is KGHSH and CDR2 is LQKENI. Deletions cut 8 bases from V and 4 bases from J, with 18 bases between. The CDR3 DNA reads as TGTGCCAGCGGTGCGGGGGCTAGGGGTTACAATGAGCAGTTCTTC. Translation: CASGAGARGYNEQFF.

CDR3 loop: CASTNGAGENTEAFF. The DNA for the CDR3 is TGTGCCAGCACCAATGGGGCAGGGGAGAACACTGAAGCTTTCTTT. The chain uses TRBV7-9 and TRBJ1-1, with a possible D match to TRBD1 (6 bases). Germline lookup yields CDR1 SEHNR and CDR2 FQNEAQ (reference sequence). V was pared by 7 bases and J by 1 base, with 16 bases between. The CDR3 is made up of 15 amino acids. The full variable domain, with the rest looked up from reference TRBV7-9 and TRBJ1-1, is DTGVSQNPRHKITKRGQNVTFRCDPISEHNRLYWYRQTLGQGPEFLTYFQNEAQLEKSRLLSDRFSAERPKGSFSTLEIQRTEQGDSAMYLCASTNGAGENTEAFFGQGTRLTVV.

The rearrangement joins TRBV7-2 to TRBJ2-4, with a tentative D call TRBD2 (6 bases). V was cut by 3 bases and J by 5 bases, with 8 bases left in between. The length of the CDR3 is 13 residues. CDR1 is SGHTA and CDR2 is FQGNSA in the germline V gene. This CDR3 is CASSLRGENIQYF. The CDR3 DNA is TGTGCCAGCAGCTTGCGGGGAGAAAACATTCAGTACTTC.

This clone has just one count. The chain carries TRBV2 and TRBJ1-6; 9 positions match TRBD1. Germline V gene data show CDR1 as SNHLY and CDR2 as FYNNEI. With V trimmed by 6 bases and J by 4 bases, 7 bases remained unmatched. The CDR3 extends over 16 amino acids. CDR3 loop: CASSDMDRGYNSPLHF. CDR3 nucleotide sequence: TGTGCCAGCAGCGATATGGACAGGGGTTATAATTCACCCCTCCACTTT.

The table lists this clone with a count of one. This rearrangement joins TRBV5-6 to TRBJ2-7, with 10 bases fitting TRBD1. V lost 7 bases to trimming and J lost 3 bases; unmatched junction nucleotides: 10. The CDR3 has 15 residues. CDR1 is SGHDT and CDR2 is YYEEEE in the germline V gene. The CDR3 sequence is CASRKTGTGDYEQYF. CDR3 in DNA: TGTGCCAGCCGAAAAACCGGGACAGGGGACTACGAGCAGTACTTC.

The V and J genes are TRBV28 and TRBJ2-1; D not certain. Trimming removed 2 bases from V and 6 bases from J, with 14 bases in between. Germline assignment: CDR1 MDHEN and CDR2 SYDVKM. This CDR3 has 15 amino acids. CDR3 DNA: TGTGCCAGCAGTTTAAGACCCACCCGAGGCAATGAGCAGTTCTTC. This codes for CASSLRPTRGNEQFF.